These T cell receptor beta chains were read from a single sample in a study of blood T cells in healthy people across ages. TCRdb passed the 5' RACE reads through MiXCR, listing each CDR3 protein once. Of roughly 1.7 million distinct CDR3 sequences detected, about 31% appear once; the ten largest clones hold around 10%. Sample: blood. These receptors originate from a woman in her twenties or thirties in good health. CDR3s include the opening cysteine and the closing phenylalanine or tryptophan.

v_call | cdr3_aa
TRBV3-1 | CASSASGRPYEQYF
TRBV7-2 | CASSRAGETQYF
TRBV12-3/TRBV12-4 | CASSPTERPYNEQYF
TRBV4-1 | CASSQGRARGDTQYF
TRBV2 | CASGASGTREQYF
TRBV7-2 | CASSPGQFGETQYF
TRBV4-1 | CASSQVLAGGKETQYF
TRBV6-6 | CASSYLLRGYGYTF
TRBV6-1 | CASSHTAPASGRSYNEQFF
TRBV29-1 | CSVATGRLYEQYF
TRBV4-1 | CASSQQGRGGSNQPQHF
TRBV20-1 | CSARGRLGGEQYF
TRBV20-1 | CSAREQGEQYF
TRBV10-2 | CASRVGQAYEQYF
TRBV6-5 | CASSYSTKQPQHF
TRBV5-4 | CASSLANEASPLHF
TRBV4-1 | CASSQVIGVESPLHF
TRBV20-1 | CSARGGTSGANNVQFF
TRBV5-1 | CASSLASVGNSPLHF
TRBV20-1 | CSAKESGGTTEAFF
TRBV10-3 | CAIGTTSLEGEQFF
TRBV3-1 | CASIEQGALRLRDEQYF
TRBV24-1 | CATAPGLAYNEQFF